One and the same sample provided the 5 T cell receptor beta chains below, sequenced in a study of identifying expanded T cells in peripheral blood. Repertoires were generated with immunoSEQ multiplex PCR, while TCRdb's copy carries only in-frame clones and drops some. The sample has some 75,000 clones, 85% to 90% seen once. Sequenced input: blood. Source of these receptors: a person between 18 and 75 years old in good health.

The CDR3 nucleotides are TGTGCCAGCAGTTACTCGCCCCGGACCATAGGCTACGAGCAGTACTTC. The encoded protein is CASSYSPRTIGYEQYF. The chain combines TRBV6-5 with TRBJ2-7; D unresolved. V dropped 0 bases and J dropped 3 bases, with 15 bases sitting between them. Germline V gene sequence: CDR1 MNHEY, CDR2 SVGAGI. The CDR3 length is 16 residues.

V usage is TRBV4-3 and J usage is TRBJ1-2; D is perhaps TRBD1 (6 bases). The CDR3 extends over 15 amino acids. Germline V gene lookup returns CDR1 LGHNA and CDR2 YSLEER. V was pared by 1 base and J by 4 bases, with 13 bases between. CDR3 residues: CASSQGQGGSYGYTF. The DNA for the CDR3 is TGCGCCAGCAGCCAAGGGCAAGGGGGGAGCTATGGCTACACCTTC.

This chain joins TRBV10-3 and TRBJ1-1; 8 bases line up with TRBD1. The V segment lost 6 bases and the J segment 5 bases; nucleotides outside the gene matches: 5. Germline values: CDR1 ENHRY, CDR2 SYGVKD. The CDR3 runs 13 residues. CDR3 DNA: TGTGCCATCAGATCGACAGGGGATACTGAAGCTTTCTTT. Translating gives CAIRSTGDTEAFF.

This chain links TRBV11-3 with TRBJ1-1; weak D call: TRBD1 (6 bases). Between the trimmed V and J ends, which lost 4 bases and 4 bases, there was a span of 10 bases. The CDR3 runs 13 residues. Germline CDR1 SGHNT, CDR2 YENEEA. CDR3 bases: TGTGCCAGCAGCTCACTAGGGGGCACTGAAGCTTTCTTT. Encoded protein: CASSSLGGTEAFF. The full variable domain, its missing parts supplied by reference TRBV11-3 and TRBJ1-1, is EAGVVQSPRYKIIEKKQPVAFWCNPISGHNTLYWYLQNLGQGPELLIRYENEEAVDDSQLPKDRFSAERLKGVDSTLKIQPAELGDSAVYLCASSSLGGTEAFFGQGTRLTVV.

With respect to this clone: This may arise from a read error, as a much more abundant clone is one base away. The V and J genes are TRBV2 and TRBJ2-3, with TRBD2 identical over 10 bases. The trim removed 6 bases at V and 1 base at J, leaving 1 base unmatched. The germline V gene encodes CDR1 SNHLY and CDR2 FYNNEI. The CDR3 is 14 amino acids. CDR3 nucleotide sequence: TGTGCCAGCAGCCTAGCGGGGGGCACAGATACGCAGTATTTT. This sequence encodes CASSLAGGTDTQYF.